This TCR beta chain was captured by sequencing in a study of shared clonotypes between healthy human individuals. Worth noting for this clone: The antigen remains unidentified.

Notes on the study in general: Non-shared clonotypes showed lower generation probabilities than clonotypes common to all four donors. Enrolling few donors narrowed the genetic and exposure-history diversity that was represented.

Trimming removed 4 bases from V and 9 bases from J; junction bases left unmatched: 5. This CDR3 region has 13 residues. Germline V gives CDR1 SNHLY, CDR2 FYNNEI. This table comes from immunoSEQ multiplex PCR, and its TCRdb copy is limited to in-frame clones, with some not included. Among hundreds of thousands of clones listed, 92% were seen once. Naive CD8 cells were CD45RO-negative, positively selected for CCR7, excluding terminally differentiated effector memory CD45RA+ cells. Specimen: naive CD8+ T cells sorted from blood. This chain uses TRBV2 with TRBJ2-1; 8 bases match TRBD2. The receptor's source is a man aged 25 to 40 in good health. CDR3 DNA: TGTGCCAGCAGTGTACCCGGGGGGGGTGAGCAGTTCTTC. Its translation: CASSVPGGGEQFF.